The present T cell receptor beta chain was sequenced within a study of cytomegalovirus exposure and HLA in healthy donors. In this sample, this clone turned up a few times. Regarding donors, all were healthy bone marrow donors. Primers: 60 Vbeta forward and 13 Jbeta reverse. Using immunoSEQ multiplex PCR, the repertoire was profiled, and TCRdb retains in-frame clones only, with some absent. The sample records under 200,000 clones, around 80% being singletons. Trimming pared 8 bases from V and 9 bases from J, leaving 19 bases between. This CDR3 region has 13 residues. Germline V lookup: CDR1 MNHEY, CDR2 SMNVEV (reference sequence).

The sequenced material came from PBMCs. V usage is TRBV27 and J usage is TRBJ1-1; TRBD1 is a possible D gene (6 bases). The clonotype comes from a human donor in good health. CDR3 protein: CASSDRTLLKAFF. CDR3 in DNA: TGTGCCAGCTCGGACAGAACACTCCTAAAAGCTTTCTTT.